The entry below describes one TCR beta chain. Its matching antigen is unknown. This sample was taken from a study of cytomegalovirus exposure and HLA in healthy donors. Study outcomes and limitations: In a later analysis, several top co-occurrence clusters appeared linked to parvovirus B19, influenza, CMV and Epstein-Barr virus. The availability of immune exposure information extended only to CMV serostatus.

PCR employed 60 Vbeta and 13 Jbeta primers. Sequencing was performed with immunoSEQ multiplex PCR; in TCRdb, only in-frame clones are kept and a portion is missing. The table has 110,000 to 150,000 clones, around 79% seen once. The CDR3 is made up of 15 amino acids. Germline CDR1 reads MNHNS; CDR2 reads SASEGT. Between the trimmed V and J ends, which lost 6 bases and 4 bases, there was a span of 18 bases. Healthy bone marrow donors made up the donor group. Donors likely had unrecorded immune exposures despite being nominally healthy when sampled. This receptor was obtained from a female donor in good health and CMV-seronegative. The chain carries TRBV6-1 and TRBJ1-2, with TRBD1 as a possible D gene (5 bases). The material sequenced was PBMCs. In nucleotides, the CDR3 is TGTGCCAGCAGCCGAACCATTAGACAGCCCTATGGCTACACCTTC. Amino acids: CASSRTIRQPYGYTF.